Below, one T cell receptor (beta chain) is given with its context. Via MiXCR, TCRdb re-called the 5' RACE reads, giving one row per CDR3 protein. The data show about 310,000 distinct CDR3 sequences, with approximately 20% seen just once and 20% to 25% held by the top ten. The sample originates from a study of T-cell memory formation after mild COVID-19. V was pared by 6 bases and J by 2 bases, with 3 bases of the junction left unmatched. In germline, CDR1 is DFQATT, CDR2 SNEGSKA (reference sequence). CDR3 length equals 13 residues. The sample was PBMCs or a T cell subset sorted from them (not recorded which). The J gene is TRBJ1-2, the V gene TRBV20-1, with 10 bases matching TRBD1. The source is a man younger than 35 who had mild COVID-19 (a few samples of this study predate the infection). Cell type and time point are not known. In nucleotides, the CDR3 is TGCAGTGCCGGGACAGGGGAGAACTATGGCTACACCTTC. Its protein product is CSAGTGENYGYTF.